Following are 21 T cell receptor beta chains from one sample sequenced in a study of T cells after yellow fever vaccination. Each CDR3 protein is one row after TCRdb ran MiXCR on the 5' RACE reads. The table lists roughly 340,000 distinct CDR3 sequences, approximately 4.2% of them singletons. The sequences come from PBMCs, collected 5 days after the yellow fever booster vaccination. The source of these receptors is a man between 18 and 29 years old who received the YFV17D yellow fever vaccine.

This sequence joins TRBV7-3 and TRBJ2-3; unclear D gene. In germline, CDR1 is SGHTA, CDR2 FQGTGA. Trimming removed 4 bases from V and 2 bases from J, with 10 bases in between. The CDR3 runs 14 residues. The CDR3, as DNA: TGTGCCAGCAGCTATGACTCCCACACAGATACGCAGTATTTT. It encodes CASSYDSHTDTQYF.

The chain is built from TRBV5-6 and TRBJ2-7; no clear D gene. The V end lost 4 bases, the J end lost 2 bases, and 13 bases lay between the germline ends. Germline V gives CDR1 SGHDT, CDR2 YYEEEE. The CDR3 runs to 14 residues. The DNA of the CDR3 is TGTGCCAGCAGCCCTAGGACGGTTACCTACGAGCAGTACTTC. Its protein product is CASSPRTVTYEQYF. Based on the CDR3 plus reference TRBV5-6 and TRBJ2-7, the full variable domain is DAGVTQSPTHLIKTRGQQVTLRCSPKSGHDTVSWYQQALGQGPQFIFQYYEEEERQRGNFPDRFSGHQFPNYSSELNVNALLLGDSALYLCASSPRTVTYEQYFGPGTRLTVT.

This clonotype was counted at least ten times. The V and J genes are TRBV5-1 and TRBJ2-7; a possible D gene is TRBD1 (7 bases). Trimming pared 5 bases from V and 6 bases from J, leaving 15 bases between. Per the germline V gene, CDR1 is SGHRS and CDR2 is YFSETQ. The CDR3 covers 13 residues. CDR3 in DNA: TGCGCCAGCAGAGCCGCGGAGGGGGCCGAGCAGTACGTC. Its protein is CASRAAEGAEQYV.

This clonotype was seen ten or more times. The chain has TRBV20-1 and TRBJ2-5; D possibly corresponds to TRBD1 (6 bases). There are 12 residues in the CDR3. The V gene's germline CDR1 is DFQATT and CDR2 SNEGSKA (reference sequence). Trimming removed 5 bases at V and 7 bases at J, with 14 bases between. For the CDR3, the DNA is TGCAGTGCTGGAACAGGGATAGGGACCCAGTACTTC. It specifies CSAGTGIGTQYF.

There are many counts of this clonotype. The V and J genes are TRBV7-9 and TRBJ2-3, with a possible D match to TRBD2 (6 bases). V was shortened by 0 bases and J by 11 bases, with 15 bases between the two germline ends. CDR3 length equals 14 residues. Looked up from germline, CDR1 is SEHNR and CDR2 is FQNEAQ (reference sequence). In DNA form, the CDR3 reads TGTGCCAGCAGCTTAGCCGGGGGTCGGGACTGGCAGTATTTT. Amino acid sequence: CASSLAGGRDWQYF.

This clonotype occurred many times. The V and J genes are TRBV3-1 and TRBJ2-1, with TRBD2 matching 13 bases. CDR1 is LGHDT, CDR2 YNNKEL, per germline (reference sequence). This CDR3 comprises 16 residues. V dropped 4 bases and J dropped 4; count of bases not matched to a gene: 4. CDR3: CASSLGLAGAYNEQFF. As DNA, the CDR3 is TGTGCCAGCAGCCTCGGACTAGCGGGGGCATACAATGAGCAGTTCTTC.

This rearrangement joins TRBV6-6 to TRBJ1-6; 8 nucleotides match TRBD1. CDR1 and CDR2 (germline): MNHNY, SVGAGI (reference sequence). V lost 6 bases, J lost 7 bases, and 8 bases stayed unmatched. The CDR3 covers 15 residues. For the CDR3, the DNA is TGTGCCAGCAGCCCGACAGGGGTTCAAAATTCACCCCTCCACTTT. It specifies CASSPTGVQNSPLHF.

In its sample, this clonotype was seen many times. This chain joins TRBV20-1 and TRBJ2-5; 7 bases fit TRBD2. The CDR3 is made up of 14 amino acids. The V segment lost 5 bases and the J segment 5 bases; nucleotides outside the gene matches: 11. Germline loops: CDR1 DFQATT, CDR2 SNEGSKA (reference sequence). In DNA, the CDR3 is TGCAGTGCTGAGCTCACGCGGGGAGGGGAGACCCAGTACTTC. This translates into CSAELTRGGETQYF.

In this sample, this clonotype turned up many times. The rearrangement joins TRBV19 to TRBJ1-1; the D is unclear. V lost 3 bases and J 0 bases, leaving 11 bases between the germline ends. This CDR3 spans 15 amino acids. Germline-derived CDR1 and CDR2 are LNHDA and SQIVND (reference sequence). In DNA, the CDR3 is TGTGCCAGTAGTATGGAAACCCTTATGAACACTGAAGCTTTCTTT. Translated: CASSMETLMNTEAFF.

At least ten counts were recorded for this clonotype. The J gene is TRBJ1-2, the V gene TRBV9; 10 bases align to TRBD1. CDR1 is SGDLS, CDR2 YYNGEE, per germline. The CDR3 covers 15 residues. After removal of 7 bases from V and 3 bases from J, the junction contained 9 bases not matched to a gene. CDR3 in DNA: TGTGCCAGCCGCTCCCCCGGGACAGGGGACTATGGCTACACCTTC. This gives the protein CASRSPGTGDYGYTF.

V and J are TRBV6-2 or TRBV6-3 and TRBJ2-4; perhaps D is TRBD1 or TRBD2 (5 bases each). This CDR3 region has 16 residues. In germline, CDR1 is MNHEY, CDR2 SVGEGT. V lost 5 bases and J lost 2, with 16 bases in between. The CDR3 DNA reads TGTGCCAGCAGTGGCCGAGGGGCGATATCCAAAAACATTCAGTACTTC. This gives the protein CASSGRGAISKNIQYF.

The chain employs TRBV27 and TRBJ1-2, with TRBD1 as a possible D gene (6 bases). V gave up 10 bases and J gave up 0 bases, with 12 bases separating them. The CDR3 totals 13 residues. Germline V gene data show CDR1 as MNHEY and CDR2 as SMNVEV (reference sequence). The CDR3 reads CATGGRPNYGYTF. For the CDR3, the DNA is TGTGCCACCGGGGGCAGGCCTAACTATGGCTACACCTTC.

This clonotype occurred a few times. The rearrangement joins TRBV6-5 to TRBJ2-7, with D uncertain. Trimming pared 0 bases from V and 2 bases from J, leaving 11 bases between. The V gene's germline CDR1 is MNHEY and CDR2 SVGAGI. The CDR3 loop spans 15 amino acids. Here the CDR3 reads CASSYSSGDAYEQYV. CDR3 DNA sequence: TGTGCCAGCAGTTACTCGAGTGGGGATGCCTACGAGCAGTACGTC.

The sample holds many counts of this clonotype. The CDR3 loop reads CATQDTPSYNEQFF. CDR3 DNA sequence: TGCGCCACCCAGGACACTCCTTCCTACAATGAGCAGTTCTTC. This chain links TRBV5-1 with TRBJ2-1; TRBD1 might be the D (5 bases). The CDR3 runs 14 residues. Germline CDR1 reads SGHRS; CDR2 reads YFSETQ. V shed 9 bases and J shed 1 base, with 14 bases lying between them.

The chain joins TRBV3-2 to TRBJ2-5; the table's D gene call, TRBD1, was not cross checked with the DNA. TRBV3-2 is tagged as a pseudogene. CDR3 length: 13 residues. CDR3 sequence reads: CASSQSGIETQYF. The DNA for the CDR3 is TGTGCCAGCAGCCAATCAGGGATTGAGACCCAGTACTTC.

This rearrangement joins TRBV4-3 to TRBJ2-6; D remains unclear. With 0 bases removed from V and 2 bases from J, the gap between germline ends came to 8 bases. CDR1 is LGHNA and CDR2 is YSLEER in the germline V gene. The CDR3 runs 16 residues. The DNA for the CDR3 is TGCGCCAGCAGCCAAGATCCGGGCCCTGGGGCCAACGTCCTGACTTTC. It encodes CASSQDPGPGANVLTF.

The chain uses TRBV19 and TRBJ2-3; no definite D call. V shed 3 bases and J shed 0 bases, with 13 bases lying between them. This CDR3 has 16 amino acids. Looked up from germline, CDR1 is LNHDA and CDR2 is SQIVND (reference sequence). The CDR3 nucleotides are TGTGCCAGTAGTATCCCTACCCGTCCTAGCACAGATACGCAGTATTTT. The encoded protein is CASSIPTRPSTDTQYF. Filled out from reference TRBV19 and TRBJ2-3, the complete variable domain reads DGGITQSPKYLFRKEGQNVTLSCEQNLNHDAMYWYRQDPGQGLRLIYYSQIVNDFQKGDIAEGYSVSREKKESFPLTVTSAQKNPTAFYLCASSIPTRPSTDTQYFGPGTRLTVL.

This clonotype has a handful of counts. V and J are TRBV5-1 and TRBJ2-4; TRBD2 might be the D (5 bases). The germline gives CDR1 SGHRS, CDR2 YFSETQ. V gave up 0 bases and J gave up 8 bases, with 12 bases separating them. The CDR3 totals 14 residues. CDR3 nucleotides: TGCGCCAGCAGCTTGGTGCTAGCCCAGGACATTCAGTACTTC. Amino acids: CASSLVLAQDIQYF.

In this sample, this clonotype turned up many times. The CDR3 loop is CASSQGANTGELFF. Written as DNA, the CDR3 is TGTGCCAGCAGTCAGGGGGCGAACACCGGGGAGCTGTTTTTT. The V gene is TRBV6-5, the J gene TRBJ2-2, with 7 bases fitting TRBD1. Unmatched junction bases numbered 0, after V lost 5 bases and J lost 0 bases. The germline CDR1 and CDR2 sequences are MNHEY and SVGAGI. This CDR3 contains 14 residues.

In this sample, this clonotype turned up a few times. The chain carries TRBV5-6 and TRBJ2-7, with 7 bases fitting TRBD1. J was trimmed by 5 bases and V by 3 bases; bases with no gene match: 8. Germline V gene data show CDR1 as SGHDT and CDR2 as YYEEEE. This CDR3 has 14 amino acids. The CDR3 DNA follows: TGTGCCAGCAGCTACGACAGGGTTGGCCACGAGCAGTACGTC. Its translation is CASSYDRVGHEQYV.

In its sample, this clonotype was seen many times. The chain uses TRBV3-1 and TRBJ2-6; D uncertain. Germline V CDR1 and CDR2: LGHDT, YNNKEL (reference sequence). V lost 0 bases to trimming and J lost 13 bases, with 7 bases between them. CDR3 size: 12 residues. The DNA of the CDR3 is TGTGCCAGCAGCCAAGATCTAGGGGTCCTGACTTTC. Amino acids: CASSQDLGVLTF.